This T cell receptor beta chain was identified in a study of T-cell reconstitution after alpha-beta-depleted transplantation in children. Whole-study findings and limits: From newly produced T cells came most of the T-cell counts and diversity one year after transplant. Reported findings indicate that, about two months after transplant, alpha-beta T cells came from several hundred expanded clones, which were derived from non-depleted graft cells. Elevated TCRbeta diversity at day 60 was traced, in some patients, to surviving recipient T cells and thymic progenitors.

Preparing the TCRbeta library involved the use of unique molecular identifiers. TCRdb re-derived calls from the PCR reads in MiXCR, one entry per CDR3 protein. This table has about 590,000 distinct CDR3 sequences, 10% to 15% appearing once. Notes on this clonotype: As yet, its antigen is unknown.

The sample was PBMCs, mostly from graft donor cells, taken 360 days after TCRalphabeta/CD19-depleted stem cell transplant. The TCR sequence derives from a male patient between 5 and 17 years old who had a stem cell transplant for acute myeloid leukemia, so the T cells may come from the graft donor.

The CDR3 sequence: CASSFRTYRVRETQYF. Here the CDR3 DNA reads TGTGCCAGCAGTTTCCGGACATACAGGGTTCGAGAGACCCAGTACTTC. The chain has TRBV28 and TRBJ2-5; D might be TRBD1 (6 bases). Trimming removed 3 bases from V and 4 bases from J, with 18 bases in between. CDR1 and CDR2 from the germline V gene are MDHEN and SYDVKM. This CDR3 is built from 16 residues.